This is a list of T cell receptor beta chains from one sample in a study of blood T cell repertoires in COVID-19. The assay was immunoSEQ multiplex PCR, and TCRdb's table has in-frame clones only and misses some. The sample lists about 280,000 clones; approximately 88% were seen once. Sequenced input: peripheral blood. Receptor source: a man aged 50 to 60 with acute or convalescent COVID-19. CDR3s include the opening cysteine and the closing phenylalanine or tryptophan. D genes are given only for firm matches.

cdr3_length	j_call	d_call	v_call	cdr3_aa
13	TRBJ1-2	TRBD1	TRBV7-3	CASSLITGAGYTF
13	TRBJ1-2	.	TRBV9	CASSVAMHYGYTF
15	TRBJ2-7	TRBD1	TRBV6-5	CASSPGQATSYEQYF
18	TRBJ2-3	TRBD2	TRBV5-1	CASSQRTSSLGGTDTQYF
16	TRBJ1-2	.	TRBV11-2	CASSLDSGRGYNGYTF
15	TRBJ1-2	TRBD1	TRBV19	CASSILGQGARGYTF
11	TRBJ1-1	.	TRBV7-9	CASSPGIGAFF
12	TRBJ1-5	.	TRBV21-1	CATGSDNQPQHF
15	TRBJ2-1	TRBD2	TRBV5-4	CASSRSGGAGNEQFF
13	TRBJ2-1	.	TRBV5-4	CASSPPVNGEQFF
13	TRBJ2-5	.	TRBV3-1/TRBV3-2	CASSHREQETQYF
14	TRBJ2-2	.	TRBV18	CASSKGVDTGELFF
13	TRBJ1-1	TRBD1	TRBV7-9	CASSRTGDTEAFF
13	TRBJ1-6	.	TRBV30	CAWSVAGNSPLHF
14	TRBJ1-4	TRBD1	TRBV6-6	CASRGTGTGEKLFF
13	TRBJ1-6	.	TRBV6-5	CASSYSGLSPLHF
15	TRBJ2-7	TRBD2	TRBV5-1	CASSPGTSIPYEQYF
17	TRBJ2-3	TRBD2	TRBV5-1	CASSYKVAGGTTDTQYF
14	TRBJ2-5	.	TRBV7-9	CASSLEGLLETQYF
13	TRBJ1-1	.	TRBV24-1	CATSATDGGQAFF
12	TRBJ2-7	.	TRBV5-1	CASSSGGHEQYF
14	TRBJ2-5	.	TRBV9	CASSNPQGAETQYF
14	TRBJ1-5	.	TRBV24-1	CATSPRYSNQPQHF
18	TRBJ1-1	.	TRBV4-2	CASSQDPNLTGDNTEAFF
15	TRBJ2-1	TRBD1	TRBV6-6	CASSPKRTGGNEQFF
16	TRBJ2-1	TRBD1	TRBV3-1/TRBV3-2	CASSPNAGQGLREQFF
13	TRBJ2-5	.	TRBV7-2	CASSVGGPKTQYF
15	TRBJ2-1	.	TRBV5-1	CASSLSSQSYNEQFF
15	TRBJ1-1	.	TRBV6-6	CASSLGGAMNTEAFF
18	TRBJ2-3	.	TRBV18	CASSPPGRGNPSTDTQYF
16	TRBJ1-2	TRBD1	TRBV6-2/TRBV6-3	CASSQPGQTLYYGYTF
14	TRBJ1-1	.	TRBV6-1	CASSEVGGETAAFF
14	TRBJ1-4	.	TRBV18	CASSPGAANEKLFF
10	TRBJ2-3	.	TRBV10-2	CATGLDTQYF
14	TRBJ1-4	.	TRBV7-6	CASSLVGGGEKLFF
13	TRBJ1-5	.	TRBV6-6	CASSADTNQPQHF
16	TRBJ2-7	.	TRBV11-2	CASSSHPYDTPYEQYF
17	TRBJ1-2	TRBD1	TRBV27	CASSLYTDGQENYGYTF
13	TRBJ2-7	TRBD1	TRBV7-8	CASSLDRTGEQYF
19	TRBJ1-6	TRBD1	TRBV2	CASGGVARQGAVGNSPLHF
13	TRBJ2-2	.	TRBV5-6	CASSPLGTGELFF
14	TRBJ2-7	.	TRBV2	CASSDGEMAYEQYF